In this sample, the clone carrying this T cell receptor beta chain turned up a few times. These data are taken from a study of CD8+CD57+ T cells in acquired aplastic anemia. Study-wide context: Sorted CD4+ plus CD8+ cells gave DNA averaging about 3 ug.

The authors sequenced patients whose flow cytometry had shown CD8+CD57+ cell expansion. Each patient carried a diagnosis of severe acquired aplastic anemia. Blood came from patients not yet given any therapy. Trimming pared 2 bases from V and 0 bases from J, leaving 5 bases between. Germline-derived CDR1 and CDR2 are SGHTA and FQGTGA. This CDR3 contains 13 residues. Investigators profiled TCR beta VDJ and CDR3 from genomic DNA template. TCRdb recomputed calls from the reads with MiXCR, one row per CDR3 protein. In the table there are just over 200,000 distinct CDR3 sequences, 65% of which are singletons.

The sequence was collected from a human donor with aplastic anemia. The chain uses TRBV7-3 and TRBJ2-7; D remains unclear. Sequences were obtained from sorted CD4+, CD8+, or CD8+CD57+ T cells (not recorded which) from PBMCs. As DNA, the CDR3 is TGTGCCAGCAGCTTATCCCTCTCCTACGAGCAGTACTTC. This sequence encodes CASSLSLSYEQYF.